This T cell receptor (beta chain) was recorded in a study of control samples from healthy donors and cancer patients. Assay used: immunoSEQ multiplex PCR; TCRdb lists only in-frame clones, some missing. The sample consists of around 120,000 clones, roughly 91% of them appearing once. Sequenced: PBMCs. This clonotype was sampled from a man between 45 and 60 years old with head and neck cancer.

CDR3 DNA: TGTGCCAGCTCAGGACAGGCCGCCACAAACTATGGCTACACCTTC. This gives the protein CASSGQAATNYGYTF. The V and J genes are TRBV19 and TRBJ1-2; 7 bases agree with TRBD1. Germline V lookup: CDR1 LNHDA, CDR2 SQIVND (reference sequence). The CDR3 has 15 residues. The J segment lost 2 bases and the V segment lost 9 bases, leaving 12 bases of the junction unmatched.